This T cell receptor beta chain stems from a study of cytomegalovirus exposure and HLA in healthy donors (dated by TCRdb to about 2017). In the study overall: According to an earlier analysis of 587 of the donors, about 179 million T cells yielded roughly 100 million unique TCR beta sequences and around 300 Gb of sequence data. An early release covering roughly 600 HLA-typed donors comprised approximately 300 gigabases of sequencing data and tens of millions of unique TCR sequences. Of the roughly 400 genotyped donors, 65% to 90% fell in the genetic ancestry cluster associated with self-reported Caucasian donors. The study was designed to test whether signatures of past pathogen exposure could be identified by cataloging public T cell receptors. The study profiled the T cell repertoires of about 720 subjects by immunosequencing and related them to cytomegalovirus serostatus. Besides the first cohort of 666 subjects, a separate validation cohort made up of 120 different subjects was used. To predict cytomegalovirus infection status, the study brought together high-throughput TCR immunosequencing, statistical association of individual TCRs with disease status, and machine learning. A later analysis re-analyzed previously published TCR beta repertoires from roughly 600 donors and added high-resolution HLA genotyping to study TCR occurrence patterns. Rather than drawing on any new phenotypic data, the later analysis identified candidate immune exposures from TCR beta sequences and the way those sequences occurred across donors. An earlier analysis of about 620 of the donors applied high-throughput TCR beta sequencing to assess whether each TCR beta V gene segment acted as functional or pseudogenic. Donor age, sex, ethnicity and CMV serostatus were collected together with the repertoire data. In a later genetic analysis, genome-wide SNP genotypes for about 65% of the roughly 700 donors were used, and that subset was treated as a discovery cohort. All discovery cohort repertoires had been generated on a single sequencing platform. HLA typing included class I and class II loci at four-digit resolution. The number of typed donors differed by locus: about 620-640 for A, B, C, DRB1 and DQB1; 500 to 550 for DQA1; 606 for DPA1; and about 450 for DPB1. Because of strong linkage in the cohort, 5 or 6 DR-DQ haplotypes were treated as single units for association and clustering. On average, around 240,000 unique TCR beta nucleotide sequences were sequenced per donor among several hundred genotyped donors of the cohort, with 15% to 20% of those sequences being non-productive. General study outcomes and caveats: The authors suggested that the approach could potentially be extended to other disease states and immunological phenotypes. Most CMV-associated TCR beta chains appeared to be HLA-restricted in a later analysis, and the HLA associations seemed to be driven largely by CMV exposure. When HLA alleles, especially DR and DQ, strongly co-occurred, TCR associations were difficult to assign to individual alleles. In vitro tests confirmed that three of the cytomegalovirus-associated TCR beta chains recognize cytomegalovirus antigens. Because some donors lacked HLA typing at each locus, the association tests relied only on the typed subset. Several of the top co-occurrence clusters appeared to be linked to parvovirus B19, influenza, CMV and Epstein-Barr virus, according to a later analysis. CMV serostatus was the only immune exposure information available for the cohort. Correlated functional status among segregating V segments might be attributable to linkage disequilibrium, but an unknown experimental factor could not be ruled out. A later analysis associated 17,000 or so TCR beta sequences with specific HLA alleles at a false discovery rate of 0.05. Broadly in line with IMGT annotations, most TCR beta V segments showed up in productive rearrangements about 87% or about 30% of the time in an earlier analysis of several hundred of the donors. V-gene and J-gene trimming of TCR beta chains was associated with a missense DCLRE1C variant in a later genetic analysis, and the association was replicated in an independent cohort. Compared with the approximately 670-donor mean, donors in an Asian-associated ancestry cluster had fewer N-insertions in productive TCRs, according to a later genetic analysis. A total of around 150 TCR beta chains were listed by the study as associated with cytomegalovirus. Most TCR sequences were seen in very few donors, while some public TCRs were found in many individuals. Only TCR beta chains were sequenced in this cohort, and the absence of alpha or paired-chain data limited detectable features. A later analysis found that TCR association rates varied across HLA loci, with DRB1 alleles showing the most associated TCRs and HLA-C alleles the fewest. A further reported finding was that TCR beta sequences accurately predicted the HLA-A and HLA-B alleles for most subjects in the first cohort. In both the original and validation cohorts, the classifier was reported to diagnose cytomegalovirus status with high specificity and sensitivity. A cluster of highly shared sequence variants was judged likely to represent a technical artifact of the sequencing pipeline. The earlier analysis of fewer than 750 of the donors excluded some 15 rarely observed V segments, including chromosome 9 orphons, because counts were too low. Presence/absence analyses assumed roughly uniform sequencing depth across donors, an assumption that may not hold. In a later analysis, HLA-associated TCR beta chains showed more clonal expansion and lower generation probabilities than non-associated chains that were equally common.

Worth noting for this clone: It lacks a known antigen. No base qualities exist here, and no much larger clone lies one base off it.

To prepare the library, the immunoSEQ multiplex PCR assay was applied. The multiplex PCR relied on a mix of 60 forward primers for TCR Vbeta segments and 13 reverse primers for TCR Jbeta segments. Amplification of the CDR3 region of rearranged TCR beta genes was performed with a multiplex PCR assay on genomic DNA. The amplified TCR beta libraries were sequenced on the Illumina HiSeq System as 87-base-pair reads. The published analysis was carried out like this. Across the 670 or so repertoires, a later analysis counted 60 million to 90 million unique TCR beta chains, about 10 million of which were shared by at least two donors. Raw reads were error-corrected and collapsed into unique sequences by a nearest-neighbor algorithm in which closely related sequences were merged to remove PCR and sequencing errors. Alignment of CDR3 sequences to IMGT reference sequences was used to assign V, D and J gene segments. For a sequence to be retained, a match of at least six nucleotides to both a V gene segment and a J gene segment was required. Rearrangements were classified as productive when the CDR3 lacked stop codons and remained in frame with V and J, and all other rearrangements were classified as non-productive. CDR3 was defined by IMGT convention, running from the second conserved V-encoded cysteine to the conserved J-encoded phenylalanine. The earlier analysis of about 570 of the donors excluded any sequence lacking an unambiguous match to a single V gene segment. An earlier analysis of 587 of the donors classified V segments as functional when productive rearrangements were above 56.7% and as segregating when the standard deviation between donors was above 5%. A statistical classification framework was developed to diagnose cytomegalovirus status using the catalog of TCR beta chain sequences. In a later analysis, V and J genes were assigned by comparing TCR nucleotide sequences against IMGT/GENE-DB human TR gene sequences. In a later analysis, CDR3 sequences and most-parsimonious VDJ recombination scenarios were assigned using the TCRdist pipeline. In a later analysis, each TCR beta chain was defined by its CDR3 amino acid sequence together with its V-gene family, and reads without a unique V-gene family were excluded. As a way to deal with suspected cross-contamination and a sequencing artifact, a later analysis dropped 500 to 700 nucleotide sequences that were highly shared and had low generation probability. A later analysis calculated a clonal expansion index for each public chain from normalized within-repertoire ranks of inferred template counts. Generation probabilities in a later analysis came from a VDJ recombination model fitted to out-of-frame rearrangements, and those results were checked against IGoR. Hypergeometric tests were used in a later analysis to score TCR-TCR, TCR-HLA and TCR-CMV co-occurrence, with a repertoire-size bias correction applied to the TCR pairs. A later analysis estimated false discovery rates by permuting HLA or CMV assignments 20 times. A later analysis grouped co-occurring TCRs with DBSCAN, adding TCRdist sequence similarity when clustering within HLA-allele-positive subsets. For co-occurrence clustering, repertoires with fewer than 30,000 or more than 120,000 public chains were excluded, along with five repertoires with anomalous nucleotide sharing. This is the immuneACCESS table as TCRdb keeps it, with only in-frame sequences that have V and J called. A part of the clones is gone; compared with another copy, unresolved V genes explain less than half, and the rest is unexplained. The D gene and trimming were derived from the DNA, and the V and J assignments and clone size from that table. This sample gives under 150,000 clones in total; roughly 84% of them show up just once. The ten most abundant clones make up approximately 2.7% of the sample.

In total, just over 650 healthy bone marrow donors made up the cohort. All cohort members were sampled while nominally healthy, although unrecorded immune exposures were likely present. The donor tested CMV seronegative, placing the donor among the approximately 400 seronegative members of the cohort. Every donor gave a peripheral blood sample, and the peripheral blood mononuclear cells from that sample were used for TCR beta sequencing. Genomic DNA extraction from the blood cell samples was performed with the Qiagen DNeasy Blood Extraction Kit. The specimen was PBMCs. The receptor was derived from a boy between 2 and 10 years old in good health and CMV-seronegative.

The DNA sequence is TGTGCCATCAGTTCCACAGGGGTTAACACCGGGGAGCTGTTTTTT. Its coded protein is CAISSTGVNTGELFF. The sequence links TRBV10-3 to TRBJ2-2; 7 of the junction bases match TRBD1. The cysteine opens and the phenylalanine closes a CDR3 of 15 amino acids. Solely the CDR3 DNA is kept, with 45 bases framed from the first base. V is trimmed back by 5 bases and J by 2 bases, and the junction contains 5 bases that no gene match accounts for. The germline V gene yields ENHRY for CDR1 and SYGVKD for CDR2.